These T cell receptor beta chains were read from a single sample in a study of T cell changes during pregnancy in multiple sclerosis. The assay was immunoSEQ multiplex PCR, and TCRdb's table has in-frame clones only and misses some. The table shows around 74,000 clones, with roughly nine tenths occurring only once. Sequencing was performed on peripheral blood, taken before pregnancy. The receptor set was obtained from a female donor with multiple sclerosis, enrolled in a pregnancy study. Each CDR3 is given with its conserved first and last residue. Fields, in order: D gene, clone size, CDR3 length, V gene, J gene, CDR3 DNA, CDR3 protein. A D gene is named only where the DNA matches it firmly. Expanded clones get a size class; other rows say once, few or many, or leave the size out.

d_call: TRBD2; clone_size: NA; cdr3_length: 16; v_call: TRBV18; j_call: TRBJ2-5; cdr3_nt: TGTGCCAGCTCACCATTGAGCGGGGGTGAGAGAGAGACCCAGTACTTC; cdr3_aa: CASSPLSGGERETQYF
d_call: TRBD1; clone_size: NA; cdr3_length: 15; v_call: TRBV7-6; j_call: TRBJ2-7; cdr3_nt: TGTGCCAGCAGCTTAGGTGGACAGGGGTCCTACGAGCAGTACTTC; cdr3_aa: CASSLGGQGSYEQYF
d_call: NA; clone_size: NA; cdr3_length: 13; v_call: TRBV29-1; j_call: TRBJ2-2; cdr3_nt: TGCAGCGTTGAAGATCGGGGAATCGGGGAGCTGTTTTTT; cdr3_aa: CSVEDRGIGELFF
d_call: TRBD1; clone_size: NA; cdr3_length: 14; v_call: TRBV7-2; j_call: TRBJ1-5; cdr3_nt: TGTGCCAGCAGCATAGGGACAGGGCATCAGCCCCAGCATTTT; cdr3_aa: CASSIGTGHQPQHF
d_call: NA; clone_size: NA; cdr3_length: 14; v_call: TRBV30; j_call: TRBJ1-4; cdr3_nt: TGTGCCTTTACAAGACAGACACTGAATGAAAAACTGTTTTTT; cdr3_aa: CAFTRQTLNEKLFF
d_call: TRBD1; clone_size: once; cdr3_length: 14; v_call: TRBV6-5; j_call: TRBJ1-1; cdr3_nt: TGTGCCAGCAAACCCGGACAGGGGAACACTGAAGCTTTCTTT; cdr3_aa: CASKPGQGNTEAFF
d_call: NA; clone_size: NA; cdr3_length: 13; v_call: TRBV9; j_call: TRBJ2-2; cdr3_nt: TGTGCCAGCAGCACCATCAGTACCGGGGAGCTGTTTTTT; cdr3_aa: CASSTISTGELFF
d_call: TRBD1; clone_size: many; cdr3_length: 16; v_call: TRBV19; j_call: TRBJ1-6; cdr3_nt: TGTGCCAGCTTGGCCCAGACAGGGACCTATAATTCACCCCTCCACTTT; cdr3_aa: CASLAQTGTYNSPLHF
d_call: NA; clone_size: NA; cdr3_length: 12; v_call: TRBV13; j_call: TRBJ1-2; cdr3_nt: TGTGCCAGCAGCTCAGGGAGCGTCGGCTACACCTTC; cdr3_aa: CASSSGSVGYTF
d_call: NA; clone_size: once; cdr3_length: 12; v_call: TRBV30; j_call: TRBJ2-3; cdr3_nt: TGTGCCCAGGAAGGGGTGCTAGATACGCAGTATTTT; cdr3_aa: CAQEGVLDTQYF
d_call: NA; clone_size: NA; cdr3_length: 13; v_call: TRBV29-1; j_call: TRBJ1-1; cdr3_nt: TGCAGCGGGTACGACAGGACCAGCACTGAAGCTTTCTTT; cdr3_aa: CSGYDRTSTEAFF
d_call: NA; clone_size: NA; cdr3_length: 16; v_call: TRBV29-1; j_call: TRBJ1-2; cdr3_nt: TGCAGCGTCCCGCACCCGACAGCGCCTGGATTTAGAGGCTACACCTTC; cdr3_aa: CSVPHPTAPGFRGYTF
d_call: NA; clone_size: NA; cdr3_length: 15; v_call: TRBV7-8; j_call: TRBJ1-2; cdr3_nt: TGTGCCAGCAGCCCCCAGGGAAAGGGGAACTATGGCTACACCTTC; cdr3_aa: CASSPQGKGNYGYTF
d_call: NA; clone_size: NA; cdr3_length: 12; v_call: TRBV5-1; j_call: TRBJ1-2; cdr3_nt: TGCGCCAGCAGCTTGTGGAGTAATGGCTACACCTTC; cdr3_aa: CASSLWSNGYTF
d_call: TRBD1; clone_size: NA; cdr3_length: 14; v_call: TRBV7-9; j_call: TRBJ1-1; cdr3_nt: TGTGCCAGCACTCTAGGGGGCGCGGGCACTGAAGCTTTCTTT; cdr3_aa: CASTLGGAGTEAFF
d_call: TRBD1; clone_size: NA; cdr3_length: 14; v_call: TRBV25-1; j_call: TRBJ2-7; cdr3_nt: TGTGCCAGCAGTGGTGGGACAGGGGGTCACGAGCAGTACTTC; cdr3_aa: CASSGGTGGHEQYF
d_call: NA; clone_size: NA; cdr3_length: 14; v_call: TRBV14; j_call: TRBJ1-3; cdr3_nt: TGTGCCAGCAGCCAAGCAGGGGCCGGAAACACCATATATTTT; cdr3_aa: CASSQAGAGNTIYF
d_call: TRBD1; clone_size: NA; cdr3_length: 18; v_call: TRBV7-6; j_call: TRBJ1-2; cdr3_nt: TGTGCCAGCAGCCCGCTAACTTCCGGGACAGGATCTAACTATGGCTACACCTTC; cdr3_aa: CASSPLTSGTGSNYGYTF
d_call: TRBD1; clone_size: NA; cdr3_length: 18; v_call: TRBV19; j_call: TRBJ1-4; cdr3_nt: TGTGCCAGTAGTAACCCCACCGGACAGGGGGTAAGGGATGAAAAACTGTTTTTT; cdr3_aa: CASSNPTGQGVRDEKLFF
d_call: TRBD1; clone_size: NA; cdr3_length: 15; v_call: TRBV29-1; j_call: TRBJ1-2; cdr3_nt: TGCAGCGTTGAAGCGACAGGGGGCGGTAACTATGGCTACACCTTC; cdr3_aa: CSVEATGGGNYGYTF
d_call: NA; clone_size: NA; cdr3_length: 14; v_call: TRBV6-5; j_call: TRBJ1-2; cdr3_nt: TGTGCCAGCAGTTACTCGGGAAAAGGGGTTGGCTACACCTTC; cdr3_aa: CASSYSGKGVGYTF
d_call: NA; clone_size: few; cdr3_length: 14; v_call: TRBV4-1; j_call: TRBJ1-1; cdr3_nt: TGCGCCAGCAGCCACCCGCCCGGGAACACTGAAGCTTTCTTT; cdr3_aa: CASSHPPGNTEAFF
d_call: NA; clone_size: NA; cdr3_length: 14; v_call: TRBV2; j_call: TRBJ1-6; cdr3_nt: TGTGCCAGCACCGGTAGCCCCCCGGGTTCACCCCTCCACTTT; cdr3_aa: CASTGSPPGSPLHF
d_call: TRBD1; clone_size: once; cdr3_length: 15; v_call: TRBV18; j_call: TRBJ1-5; cdr3_nt: TGTGCCAGCTCCACCTCGACAGGGTCGAGTCAGCCCCAGCATTTT; cdr3_aa: CASSTSTGSSQPQHF
d_call: NA; clone_size: NA; cdr3_length: 16; v_call: TRBV12-5; j_call: TRBJ2-7; cdr3_nt: TGTGCTAGTGGTTCAACCTCGGTGCGGGCAGACTCCGAGCAGTACTTC; cdr3_aa: CASGSTSVRADSEQYF
d_call: NA; clone_size: NA; cdr3_length: 13; v_call: TRBV29-1; j_call: TRBJ2-5; cdr3_nt: TGCAGCGTTGTAACTGGACAACGAGAGACCCAGTACTTC; cdr3_aa: CSVVTGQRETQYF
d_call: TRBD1; clone_size: NA; cdr3_length: 15; v_call: TRBV18; j_call: TRBJ1-2; cdr3_nt: TGTGCCAGCTCACTGCGGGACAGGAGAGAAGATGGCTACACCTTC; cdr3_aa: CASSLRDRREDGYTF
d_call: TRBD2; clone_size: NA; cdr3_length: 14; v_call: TRBV29-1; j_call: TRBJ2-7; cdr3_nt: TGCAGCGTCGAACAAGCTAGCGGGAGTGGTAAACAGTACTTC; cdr3_aa: CSVEQASGSGKQYF
d_call: NA; clone_size: NA; cdr3_length: 16; v_call: TRBV4-3; j_call: TRBJ1-5; cdr3_nt: TGCGCCAGCAGCCAAGGGGGAGATCCGCTCGGGCAGCCCCAGCATTTT; cdr3_aa: CASSQGGDPLGQPQHF
d_call: NA; clone_size: NA; cdr3_length: 13; v_call: TRBV19; j_call: TRBJ1-2; cdr3_nt: TGTGCCAGTAGCGGTGGGGCGCGTTATGGCTACACCTTC; cdr3_aa: CASSGGARYGYTF
d_call: TRBD1; clone_size: NA; cdr3_length: 16; v_call: TRBV6-1; j_call: TRBJ1-2; cdr3_nt: TGTGCCAGCAGTGAGGGAATAACAGGGGTATATTATGGCTACACCTTC; cdr3_aa: CASSEGITGVYYGYTF
d_call: NA; clone_size: NA; cdr3_length: 13; v_call: TRBV18; j_call: TRBJ2-2; cdr3_nt: TGTGCCAGCTCACCCACAGGGCCCGGGGAGCTGTTTTTT; cdr3_aa: CASSPTGPGELFF
d_call: NA; clone_size: NA; cdr3_length: 19; v_call: TRBV7-6; j_call: TRBJ2-4; cdr3_nt: TGTGCCAGCAGCTCCTGGCCAGGAGGAAATGTTCTAGCCAAAAACATTCAGTACTTC; cdr3_aa: CASSSWPGGNVLAKNIQYF
d_call: NA; clone_size: NA; cdr3_length: 11; v_call: TRBV30; j_call: TRBJ1-1; cdr3_nt: TGTGCCTGGAGCCCCTCAGGAGGAGCTTTCTTT; cdr3_aa: CAWSPSGGAFF
d_call: TRBD1; clone_size: NA; cdr3_length: 15; v_call: TRBV7-9; j_call: TRBJ1-2; cdr3_nt: TGTGCCAGCAGCTTATTGGAGACAGGGGGCTATGGCTACACCTTC; cdr3_aa: CASSLLETGGYGYTF
d_call: TRBD1; clone_size: NA; cdr3_length: 13; v_call: TRBV7-6; j_call: TRBJ1-4; cdr3_nt: TGTGCCAGCAGCCCGACAGGGGGTGAAAAACTGTTTTTT; cdr3_aa: CASSPTGGEKLFF
d_call: NA; clone_size: NA; cdr3_length: 13; v_call: TRBV6-4; j_call: TRBJ1-1; cdr3_nt: TGTGCCAGCAGTGAAACAGGGAGCACTGAAGCTTTCTTT; cdr3_aa: CASSETGSTEAFF
d_call: NA; clone_size: NA; cdr3_length: 13; v_call: TRBV27; j_call: TRBJ1-1; cdr3_nt: TGTGCCAGCAGTCGAGGTTGGGACACTGAAGCTTTCTTT; cdr3_aa: CASSRGWDTEAFF
d_call: TRBD2; clone_size: NA; cdr3_length: 16; v_call: TRBV7-8; j_call: TRBJ2-3; cdr3_nt: TGTGCCAGCAGCTGGGGTGCGGGAGGTGGAACAGATACGCAGTATTTT; cdr3_aa: CASSWGAGGGTDTQYF
d_call: NA; clone_size: NA; cdr3_length: 15; v_call: TRBV7-9; j_call: TRBJ1-1; cdr3_nt: TGTGCCAGCAGCCCTACACTTCAGGAGGGCACTGAAGCTTTCTTT; cdr3_aa: CASSPTLQEGTEAFF
d_call: TRBD1; clone_size: NA; cdr3_length: 15; v_call: TRBV30; j_call: TRBJ2-7; cdr3_nt: TGTGCCTGGAGTCCCGGACAGGGATACCCCTACGAGCAGTACTTC; cdr3_aa: CAWSPGQGYPYEQYF
d_call: NA; clone_size: NA; cdr3_length: 15; v_call: TRBV5-4; j_call: TRBJ2-3; cdr3_nt: TGTGCCAGCAGCTTGGCTGACAGGAGCACAGATACGCAGTATTTT; cdr3_aa: CASSLADRSTDTQYF
d_call: NA; clone_size: NA; cdr3_length: 13; v_call: TRBV27; j_call: TRBJ2-1; cdr3_nt: TGTGCCAGCATCCCGAATAGGGGCGATGAGCAGTTCTTC; cdr3_aa: CASIPNRGDEQFF
d_call: NA; clone_size: NA; cdr3_length: 16; v_call: TRBV5-1; j_call: TRBJ2-1; cdr3_nt: TGCGCCAGCAGCTTGAGGGCGGGCTTTTGGAACGATGAGCAGTTCTTC; cdr3_aa: CASSLRAGFWNDEQFF
d_call: TRBD1; clone_size: NA; cdr3_length: 16; v_call: TRBV5-1; j_call: TRBJ2-1; cdr3_nt: TGCGCCAGCAGCCCTATCGTGGGGACAGGGAACAATGAGCAGTTCTTC; cdr3_aa: CASSPIVGTGNNEQFF
d_call: NA; clone_size: NA; cdr3_length: 18; v_call: TRBV2; j_call: TRBJ2-1; cdr3_nt: TGTGCCAGCAGTGAAACTGGGTTTGAGGGACTCTATTACAATGAGCAGTTCTTC; cdr3_aa: CASSETGFEGLYYNEQFF
d_call: NA; clone_size: once; cdr3_length: 13; v_call: TRBV19; j_call: TRBJ2-5; cdr3_nt: TGTGCCAGTAGTAGGAGCGTGGGAGAGACCCAGTACTTC; cdr3_aa: CASSRSVGETQYF
d_call: NA; clone_size: NA; cdr3_length: 13; v_call: TRBV10-3; j_call: TRBJ2-7; cdr3_nt: TGTGCCATCAAAGGTGACAGCTCCTACGAGCAGTACTTC; cdr3_aa: CAIKGDSSYEQYF
d_call: TRBD1; clone_size: NA; cdr3_length: 13; v_call: TRBV19; j_call: TRBJ2-7; cdr3_nt: TGTGCCAGTAGTCCCGACAGGGTCGGCGAGCAGTACTTC; cdr3_aa: CASSPDRVGEQYF
d_call: NA; clone_size: NA; cdr3_length: 16; v_call: TRBV11-3; j_call: TRBJ2-2; cdr3_nt: TGTGCCAGCAGCTTAGGCCCGGACAGCGGAACCGGGGAGCTGTTTTTT; cdr3_aa: CASSLGPDSGTGELFF
d_call: TRBD1; clone_size: NA; cdr3_length: 16; v_call: TRBV5-1; j_call: TRBJ1-3; cdr3_nt: TGCGCCAGCAGCTCCGGACAGGGGGTAGGAGGAAACACCATATATTTT; cdr3_aa: CASSSGQGVGGNTIYF
d_call: NA; clone_size: NA; cdr3_length: 15; v_call: TRBV4-2; j_call: TRBJ1-2; cdr3_nt: TGTGCCAGCAGCCCAATGGGCATACCTAACTATGGCTACACCTTC; cdr3_aa: CASSPMGIPNYGYTF
d_call: NA; clone_size: NA; cdr3_length: 12; v_call: TRBV15; j_call: TRBJ2-3; cdr3_nt: TGTGCCACCAGGGAGACCACAGATACGCAGTATTTT; cdr3_aa: CATRETTDTQYF
d_call: TRBD1; clone_size: NA; cdr3_length: 16; v_call: TRBV7-2; j_call: TRBJ1-5; cdr3_nt: TGTGCCAGCAGCACAACTACAGGGGTCCCGCGGCAGCCCCAGCATTTT; cdr3_aa: CASSTTTGVPRQPQHF
d_call: TRBD2; clone_size: NA; cdr3_length: 14; v_call: TRBV5-1; j_call: TRBJ2-1; cdr3_nt: TGCGCCAGCAGGGACTGGCGGGAGTTGAATGAGCAGTTCTTC; cdr3_aa: CASRDWRELNEQFF
d_call: TRBD1; clone_size: NA; cdr3_length: 11; v_call: TRBV20-1; j_call: TRBJ1-2; cdr3_nt: TGCAGTGCTTTCAGGGGGCGGGGCTACACCTTC; cdr3_aa: CSAFRGRGYTF
d_call: TRBD1; clone_size: NA; cdr3_length: 17; v_call: TRBV2; j_call: TRBJ2-3; cdr3_nt: TGTGCCAGCCATAGAACCCAGACAGGGACGGGCACAGATACGCAGTATTTT; cdr3_aa: CASHRTQTGTGTDTQYF
d_call: TRBD1; clone_size: NA; cdr3_length: 14; v_call: TRBV27; j_call: TRBJ2-5; cdr3_nt: TGTGCCAGCAGTTTACAGGGGGCCGCGGAGACCCAGTACTTC; cdr3_aa: CASSLQGAAETQYF
d_call: TRBD1; clone_size: NA; cdr3_length: 16; v_call: TRBV6-5; j_call: TRBJ1-2; cdr3_nt: TGTGCCAGCAGTTACTTTCCCTACAGGGGAAACTATGGCTACACCTTC; cdr3_aa: CASSYFPYRGNYGYTF